These 30 T cell receptor beta chains originate from one sample sequenced in a study of shared T cell receptors in the human thymus. Measured with immunoSEQ multiplex PCR; TCRdb has only the in-frame clones, and not every one. Of about 660,000 clones listed, around 87% are singletons. The same specimen was also included in a second study, on human thymus T cells.

The sample consisted of thymocytes. These receptor sequences come from a boy younger than two with a congenital heart defect.

The rearrangement links TRBV7-9 to TRBJ2-1; 8 nucleotides agree with TRBD2. Germline V gene lookup returns CDR1 SEHNR and CDR2 FQNEAQ (reference sequence). V was clipped by 4 bases and J by 0 bases; unmatched bases: 5. This CDR3 is built from 16 residues. The DNA of the CDR3 is TGTGCCAGCAGCTCGAAAGCGGGGGACTCCTACAATGAGCAGTTCTTC. Translated, it gives CASSSKAGDSYNEQFF.

The rearrangement joins TRBV6-1 to TRBJ2-7; the match to TRBD2 covers 8 bases. Germline lookup yields CDR1 MNHNS and CDR2 SASEGT. The V gene end was trimmed by 4 bases and the J gene end by 2 bases; junction bases not matched to a gene: 13. The CDR3 covers 17 residues. CDR3 sequence: CASSAPPGAGGAYEQYF. CDR3 nucleotides: TGTGCCAGCAGTGCCCCACCTGGTGCGGGAGGCGCCTACGAGCAGTACTTC.

The genes are TRBV4-2 and TRBJ1-3; no clear D gene. V shed 0 bases and J shed 1 base, with 10 bases lying between them. Germline lookup yields CDR1 LGHNA and CDR2 YNFKEQ. CDR3 size: 16 residues. CDR3 DNA sequence: TGTGCCAGCAGCCAAGATTGCAGTTATTCTGGAAACACCATATATTTT. This codes for CASSQDCSYSGNTIYF.

The chain joins TRBV27 to TRBJ2-1, with D possibly TRBD1 on 7 matching bases. Trimming stripped 2 bases from V and 4 bases from J, with 18 bases between. Germline-derived CDR1 and CDR2 are MNHEY and SMNVEV (reference sequence). CDR3 size: 17 residues. DNA of the CDR3: TGTGCCAGCAGTTTACCACCAGGGGGGAGTTTTTACAATGAGCAGTTCTTC. This codes for CASSLPPGGSFYNEQFF.

The V gene is TRBV7-2, the J gene TRBJ2-5; 11 nucleotides align to TRBD2. Trimming removed 1 base from V and 4 bases from J; junction bases left unmatched: 11. Germline-derived CDR1 and CDR2 are SGHTA and FQGNSA. The CDR3 has 18 amino acids. The CDR3 loop is CASSLGEGLAVLSETQYF. The CDR3 DNA reads TGTGCCAGCAGCTTAGGGGAGGGACTAGCGGTGCTCTCAGAGACCCAGTACTTC.

The rearrangement links TRBV27 to TRBJ1-2; 10 bases fit TRBD1. CDR3 size: 16 residues. Trimming took 5 bases from V and 7 from J; bases not matched to a gene: 13. Germline V gene lookup returns CDR1 MNHEY and CDR2 SMNVEV (reference sequence). In nucleotides, the CDR3 is TGTGCCAGCAGTCCGTATCCCCGGGACAGGGGTGGTGGCTACACCTTC. Translated, it gives CASSPYPRDRGGGYTF.

This clone was observed a single time. The V and J genes are TRBV28 and TRBJ1-4; TRBD1 agrees at 8 bases. V lost 1 base and J lost 5; bases outside the gene matches: 3. This CDR3 is built from 15 residues. The germline V gene has CDR1 MDHEN and CDR2 SYDVKM. CDR3 sequence: CASSLSPGGNEKLFF. In DNA form, the CDR3 reads TGTGCCAGCAGTTTATCTCCAGGGGGCAATGAAAAACTGTTTTTT.

The rearrangement joins TRBV9 to TRBJ2-7; TRBD2 matches 7 bases. The CDR3 is 17 amino acids. Germline-derived CDR1 and CDR2 are SGDLS and YYNGEE. With V trimmed by 0 bases and J by 2 bases, 11 bases remained unmatched. The CDR3 bases are TGTGCCAGCAGCGTAGGGGATAGGAGGGAGGGTCCCTACGAGCAGTACTTC. It is translated as CASSVGDRREGPYEQYF.

The rearrangement uses TRBV9 and TRBJ2-1; D is ambiguous. V lost 3 bases to trimming and J lost 6 bases, with 10 bases between them. The CDR3 covers 13 residues. Per germline, CDR1 SGDLS and CDR2 YYNGEE. CDR3: CASSDVRSNEQFF. CDR3 DNA: TGTGCCAGCAGCGACGTGCGGTCCAATGAGCAGTTCTTC.

In DNA, the CDR3 is TGTGCCAGCAGGGTCGACGGGGACAGCTGCGAGCAGTACTTC. This sequence encodes CASRVDGDSCEQYF. This sequence joins TRBV25-1 and TRBJ2-7; 7 nucleotides align to TRBD1. This CDR3 is 14 amino acids long. Trimming removed 6 bases from V and 6 bases from J; junction bases left unmatched: 11. Germline-derived CDR1 and CDR2 are MGHDK and SYGVNS.

The chain combines TRBV28 with TRBJ2-7; 9 nucleotides line up with TRBD1. V was pared by 4 bases and J by 3 bases, with 7 bases of the junction left unmatched. This CDR3 comprises 15 residues. Germline V gives CDR1 MDHEN, CDR2 SYDVKM. CDR3 amino acids: CASSSVRTGDYEQYF. The CDR3 DNA follows: TGTGCCAGCAGTTCCGTTCGGACAGGGGACTACGAGCAGTACTTC.

This chain joins TRBV29-1 and TRBJ2-3; the D gene is possibly TRBD2 (6 bases). The length of the CDR3 is 17 residues. Trimming removed 0 bases at V and 2 bases at J, with 18 bases between. CDR1 and CDR2 from the germline V gene are SQVTM and ANQGSEA. CDR3 amino acids: CSVEEGGQGRPTDTQYF. In nucleotides, the CDR3 is TGCAGCGTTGAAGAGGGGGGTCAGGGCCGACCCACAGATACGCAGTATTTT.

The chain links TRBV4-1 to TRBJ1-2; 11 bases line up with TRBD1. The trim removed 0 bases at V and 2 bases at J, leaving 8 bases unmatched. The CDR3 is made up of 18 amino acids. Germline V gives CDR1 MGHRA, CDR2 YSYEKL. Here the CDR3 reads CASSQDGPGDRGNYGYTF. In DNA form, the CDR3 reads TGCGCCAGCAGCCAAGATGGACCCGGGGACAGGGGGAACTATGGCTACACCTTC.

V is TRBV5-8 and J is TRBJ1-2; D might be TRBD1 (5 bases). V was clipped by 5 bases and J by 4 bases, with 18 bases between them. This CDR3 is 15 amino acids long. Germline lookup yields CDR1 SGHTS and CDR2 YDEGEE. CDR3 loop: CASSLGLDKVYGYTF. The CDR3 DNA reads TGTGCCAGCAGTTTAGGGTTGGACAAAGTCTATGGCTACACCTTC. The full variable domain, rest sourced from reference TRBV5-8 and TRBJ1-2, is EAGVTQSPTHLIKTRGQQATLRCSPISGHTSVYWYQQALGLGLQFLLWYDEGEERNRGNFPPRFSGRQFPNYSSELNVNALELEDSALYLCASSLGLDKVYGYTFGSGTRLTVV.

The V gene is TRBV9, the J gene TRBJ1-1; unclear D gene. V was cut by 0 bases and J by 0 bases, with 12 bases left in between. The CDR3 has 16 amino acids. Germline V CDR1 and CDR2: SGDLS, YYNGEE. CDR3 region: CASSVGEPGVNTEAFF. CDR3 bases: TGTGCCAGCAGCGTAGGGGAGCCAGGAGTGAACACTGAAGCTTTCTTT. The whole variable domain, filled in from reference TRBV9 and TRBJ1-1, reads DSGVTQTPKHLITATGQRVTLRCSPRSGDLSVYWYQQSLDQGLQFLIQYYNGEERAKGNILERFSAQQFPDLHSELNLSSLELGDSALYFCASSVGEPGVNTEAFFGQGTRLTVV.

CDR3 sequence reads: CASGLGQGTTGELFF. As DNA, the CDR3 is TGTGCTAGTGGTTTGGGACAGGGAACGACCGGGGAGCTGTTTTTT. This chain links TRBV12-5 with TRBJ2-2, with 7 bases fitting TRBD1. V lost 1 base to trimming and J lost 5 bases; unmatched junction nucleotides: 4. Germline CDR1 LGHNT, CDR2 FRNRAP. The length of the CDR3 is 15 residues.

The chain employs TRBV6-1 and TRBJ2-7; TRBD1 matches at 8 bases. CDR1 is MNHNS, CDR2 SASEGT, per germline. The trim removed 6 bases at V and 4 bases at J, leaving 8 bases unmatched. CDR3 length: 14 amino acids. CDR3 region: CASRAGQGSYEQYF. The CDR3 DNA follows: TGTGCCAGCAGAGCAGGACAGGGTTCGTACGAGCAGTACTTC.

The chain couples TRBV18 to TRBJ1-5, with D hard to call. The CDR3 length is 16 residues. V gave up 3 bases and J gave up 0 bases, with 12 bases separating them. Germline-derived CDR1 and CDR2 are KGHSH and LQKENI. The CDR3 DNA follows: TGTGCCAGCTCACCCACTCGGGAGTATAGCAATCAGCCCCAGCATTTT. Encoded protein: CASSPTREYSNQPQHF.

This chain uses TRBV28 with TRBJ2-1, with D possibly being TRBD2 (5 bases). This CDR3 spans 15 amino acids. Germline CDR1 and CDR2: MDHEN and SYDVKM. The V and J ends lost 3 bases and 2 bases respectively, with 11 bases between them. DNA for the CDR3: TGTGCCAGCAGTTTTTCAGCGGACCCCTACAATGAGCAGTTCTTC. It specifies CASSFSADPYNEQFF.

This chain links TRBV15 with TRBJ1-4; 12 bases map to TRBD1. The CDR3 totals 14 residues. Germline V CDR1 and CDR2: LNHNV, YYDKDF (reference sequence). The J segment lost 7 bases and the V segment lost 5 bases, leaving 2 bases of the junction unmatched. The CDR3: CATSGDRGREKLFF. As DNA, the CDR3 is TGTGCCACCAGCGGGGACAGGGGGCGTGAAAAACTGTTTTTT.

The V call is TRBV19, the J call TRBJ2-7, with 7 positions matching TRBD1. Germline V gives CDR1 LNHDA, CDR2 SQIVND (reference sequence). CDR3 length: 13 amino acids. The J segment lost 2 bases and the V segment lost 6 bases, leaving 4 bases of the junction unmatched. CDR3 sequence reads: CASRDRKTYEQYF. The CDR3 DNA reads TGTGCCAGTAGGGACAGGAAAACCTACGAGCAGTACTTC.

The J gene is TRBJ2-3, the V gene TRBV4-3; TRBD1 aligns across 9 bases. CDR3 size: 17 residues. The germline CDR1 and CDR2 sequences are LGHNA and YSLEER. Trimming cost V 3 bases and J 5 bases; bases outside gene matches: 12. CDR3 DNA sequence: TGCGCCAGCAGCCACCGCCCTCGGACAGGGGTGGGAGATACGCAGTATTTT. Amino acids: CASSHRPRTGVGDTQYF.

The chain uses TRBV12-5 and TRBJ2-3; D gene uncertain. With 4 bases removed from V and 5 bases from J, the gap between germline ends came to 7 bases. The CDR3 is 12 amino acids. From germline, CDR1 is LGHNT and CDR2 FRNRAP. The DNA of the CDR3 is TGTGCTAGTGGTTCTAATGTAGATACGCAGTATTTT. Its translation is CASGSNVDTQYF.

V gene TRBV2 combines with J gene TRBJ1-1; no definite D call. V lost 6 bases, J lost 6 bases, and 14 bases lay in between. Germline assignment: CDR1 SNHLY and CDR2 FYNNEI. The CDR3 spans 13 residues. CDR3 protein: CASSGRRWSEAFF. The DNA of the CDR3 is TGTGCCAGCAGCGGCAGGAGGTGGTCTGAAGCTTTCTTT.

This clone was found a few times. The chain uses TRBV27 and TRBJ2-3, with D maybe TRBD2 (8 bases). This CDR3 is built from 19 residues. The V end was cut by 0 bases, the J end by 1 base, with 20 bases between. CDR1 and CDR2 from the germline V gene are MNHEY and SMNVEV (reference sequence). The CDR3 region is CASSLSRLAGTGGTDTQYF. CDR3 bases: TGTGCCAGCAGTTTATCTAGGCTAGCGGGTACAGGGGGCACAGATACGCAGTATTTT.

Remarks on this clone: The same CDR3 arises from other DNA sequences in this sample as well. The chain combines TRBV29-1 with TRBJ1-2; D unresolved. This CDR3 is 12 amino acids long. Germline V lookup: CDR1 SQVTM, CDR2 ANQGSEA. The V end lost 1 base, the J end lost 8 bases, and 11 bases lay between the germline ends. The CDR3 sequence is CSVEVRGYGYTF. The CDR3 DNA reads as TGCAGCGTTGAAGTTCGGGGTTACGGCTACACCTTC. The variable domain in full, completed from reference TRBV29-1 and TRBJ1-2, reads SAVISQKPSRDICQRGTSLTIQCQVDSQVTMMFWYRQQPGQSLTLIATANQGSEATYESGFVIDKFPISRPNLTFSTLTVSNMSPEDSSIYLCSVEVRGYGYTFGSGTRLTVV.

The chain joins TRBV4-2 to TRBJ1-5, with D uncertain. V lost 0 bases to trimming and J lost 0 bases, with 6 bases between them. Germline CDR1 and CDR2: LGHNA and YNFKEQ. This CDR3 is 15 amino acids long. CDR3 residues: CASSQDFGSNQPQHF. The CDR3 DNA follows: TGTGCCAGCAGCCAAGATTTCGGTAGCAATCAGCCCCAGCATTTT.

The chain joins TRBV30 to TRBJ1-4; a possible D gene is TRBD1 (5 bases). Germline loops: CDR1 GTSNPN, CDR2 SVGIG (reference sequence). Deletions cut 4 bases from V and 4 bases from J, with 19 bases between. The CDR3 is made up of 16 amino acids. CDR3 loop: CAWTIKEGSDNEKLFF. In DNA form, the CDR3 reads TGTGCCTGGACCATTAAGGAGGGGTCGGATAATGAAAAACTGTTTTTT.

V is TRBV7-9 and J is TRBJ2-7, with unresolved D. The CDR3 has 13 amino acids. Per germline, CDR1 SEHNR and CDR2 FQNEAQ (reference sequence). V shed 1 base and J shed 0 bases, with 4 bases lying between them. The CDR3 DNA sequence: TGTGCCAGCAGCTTAGTAGTCTCCTACGAGCAGTACTTC. Translation: CASSLVVSYEQYF. Using reference TRBV7-9 and TRBJ2-7 for the parts outside the CDR3, the full variable domain is DTGVSQNPRHKITKRGQNVTFRCDPISEHNRLYWYRQTLGQGPEFLTYFQNEAQLEKSRLLSDRFSAERPKGSFSTLEIQRTEQGDSAMYLCASSLVVSYEQYFGPGTRLTVT.

This clone was counted a single time. V and J are TRBV10-3 and TRBJ1-3; D perhaps matches TRBD1 (6 bases). V was shortened by 4 bases and J by 0 bases, with 13 bases between the two germline ends. The CDR3 is 16 amino acids. Per the germline V gene, CDR1 is ENHRY and CDR2 is SYGVKD. CDR3 protein: CAISGHRVASGNTIYF. CDR3 nucleotides: TGTGCCATCAGTGGACACAGGGTGGCCTCTGGAAACACCATATATTTT.